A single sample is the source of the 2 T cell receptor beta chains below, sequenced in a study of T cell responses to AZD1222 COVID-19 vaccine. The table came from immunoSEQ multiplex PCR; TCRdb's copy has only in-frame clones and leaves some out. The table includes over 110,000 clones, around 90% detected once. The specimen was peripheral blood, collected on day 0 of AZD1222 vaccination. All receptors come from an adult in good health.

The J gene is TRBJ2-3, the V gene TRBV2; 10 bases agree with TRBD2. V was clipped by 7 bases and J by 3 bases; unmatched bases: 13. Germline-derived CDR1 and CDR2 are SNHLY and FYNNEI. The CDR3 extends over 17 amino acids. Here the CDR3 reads CASIGSGGQMGTDTQYF. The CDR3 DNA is TGTGCCAGCATCGGTAGCGGGGGGCAAATGGGTACAGATACGCAGTATTTT.

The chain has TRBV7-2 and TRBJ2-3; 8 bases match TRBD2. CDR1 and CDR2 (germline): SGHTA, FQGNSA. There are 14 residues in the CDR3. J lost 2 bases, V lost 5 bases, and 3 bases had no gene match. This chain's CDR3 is CASSISGNTDTQYF. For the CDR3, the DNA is TGTGCCAGCAGCATTAGCGGGAACACAGATACGCAGTATTTT.